A selection of T cell receptor beta chains follows, all from one sample in a study of blood T cell repertoires in COVID-19. TCRdb's table, derived via immunoSEQ multiplex PCR, lists solely in-frame clones and lacks some. The sample has about 200,000 clones; roughly 80% are singletons. The sequenced sample was peripheral blood. The receptor set was obtained from a man aged 60-69 years with COVID-19, enrolled during active disease. The CDR3 runs from the conserved cysteine through the conserved F or W. Fields, in order: D gene, clone size, J gene, V gene, CDR3 DNA, CDR3 protein. The D gene is left open where the match is weak. Expanded clones get a size class; other rows say once, few or many, or leave the size out.

>NA|few|TRBJ1-6|TRBV5-4
TGTGCCAGCAGCTTGGGGGCAGGTTATAATTCACCCCTCCACTTT
CASSLGAGYNSPLHF
>TRBD2|NA|TRBJ2-1|TRBV4-2
TGTGCCAGCAGCCAAGAATTAGCGGGAGATTACAATGAGCAGTTCTTC
CASSQELAGDYNEQFF
>NA|NA|TRBJ1-2|TRBV28
TGTGCCAGCAGAGCCGGGATCTATGGCTACACCTTC
CASRAGIYGYTF
>NA|NA|TRBJ2-1|TRBV3-1/TRBV3-2
TGTGCCAGCAGCCGCGGACAGATCAATGAGCAGTTCTTC
CASSRGQINEQFF
>NA|NA|TRBJ1-2|TRBV3-1/TRBV3-2
TGTGCCAGCAGCCAAGGACACTCTGGCTACACCTTC
CASSQGHSGYTF
>NA|NA|TRBJ1-2|TRBV5-4
TGTGCCAGCAGCAACCGGGGGACCCGAACTGACTACACCTTC
CASSNRGTRTDYTF
>NA|NA|TRBJ1-3|TRBV5-1
TGCGCCAGCAGCTTGTGGGGCCAGGAGACAGGAAACACCATATATTTT
CASSLWGQETGNTIYF
>TRBD1|once|TRBJ1-6|TRBV5-6
TGTGCCAGCAGCCGGCCGGGACAGAAGGATTCACCCCTCCACTTT
CASSRPGQKDSPLHF
>TRBD1|once|TRBJ2-1|TRBV29-1
TGCAGCGTCGATACAGGGGGATCCGTTAATGAGCAGTTCTTC
CSVDTGGSVNEQFF
>TRBD1|NA|TRBJ1-3|TRBV29-1
TGCAGCGTCGTTCCCGGGACAGCCACTGGAAACACCATATATTTT
CSVVPGTATGNTIYF
>NA|NA|TRBJ2-7|TRBV9
TGTGCCAGCAGCCCCTCCTTATCCTACGAGCAGTACTTC
CASSPSLSYEQYF
>NA|few|TRBJ2-1|TRBV5-4
TGTGCCAGCAGCTTGGGGCAGGGGGGGCAGTTCTTC
CASSLGQGGQFF
>TRBD1|NA|TRBJ1-3|TRBV30
TGTGCCTGGAGTCCGACAGGGTCCTTCTCTGGAAACACCATATATTTT
CAWSPTGSFSGNTIYF
>TRBD1|few|TRBJ2-7|TRBV10-1
TGCGCCAGCAGTCAGGGGGCGGGGGAGCAGTACTTC
CASSQGAGEQYF
>NA|NA|TRBJ1-2|TRBV7-2
TGTGCCAGCAGCTTAGCAGGGGCTTATGGCTACACCTTC
CASSLAGAYGYTF
>NA|NA|TRBJ2-2|TRBV28
TGTGCCACCAACCTACCTACCGGGGAGCTGTTTTTT
CATNLPTGELFF
>NA|NA|TRBJ1-4|TRBV11-3
TGTGCCAGCAGTTACGACAGATATCTCCGAGAAAAACTGTTTTTT
CASSYDRYLREKLFF
>NA|NA|TRBJ1-2|TRBV10-3
TGTGCCATCAGTGGAGCTGCTAACTATGGCTACACCTTC
CAISGAANYGYTF
>NA|NA|TRBJ1-4|TRBV6-5
TGTGCCAGCAGTCTGGGCAATGAAAAACTGTTTTTT
CASSLGNEKLFF
>NA|NA|TRBJ1-6|TRBV5-5
TGTGCCAGCAGCTTGGCTTGGAGGGGCGGCCGTAATTCACCCCTCCACTTT
CASSLAWRGGRNSPLHF
>TRBD1|NA|TRBJ1-4|TRBV19
TGTGCCAGTAGTTTCGGGACAGGTGAAAAACTGTTTTTT
CASSFGTGEKLFF
>TRBD1|NA|TRBJ2-7|TRBV19
TGTGCCAGTAGTATAGTGGGGCAGGGGGCGTTCGGCGAGCAGTACTTC
CASSIVGQGAFGEQYF
>TRBD1|NA|TRBJ1-1|TRBV9
TGTGCCAGCAGCGCCCAACAGGGGGGTAGAACAGAAGCTTTCTTT
CASSAQQGGRTEAFF
>TRBD2|few|TRBJ2-2|TRBV29-1
TGCAGCGTTGAAATCCTAGCGGAATCGAACACCGGGGAGCTGTTTTTT
CSVEILAESNTGELFF
>NA|NA|TRBJ2-7|TRBV5-1
TGCGCCAGCAGCTTGGCTACAGGCCTGTACGAGCAGTACTTC
CASSLATGLYEQYF
>NA|NA|TRBJ2-7|TRBV5-1
TGCGCCAGCAGACCACAGGGATCGGGCTACGAGCAGTACTTC
CASRPQGSGYEQYF
>TRBD1|NA|TRBJ2-1|TRBV7-3
TGTGCCAGCAGCCCACTTGGGACAGGGATCAATGAGCAGTTCTTC
CASSPLGTGINEQFF
>NA|NA|TRBJ1-3|TRBV5-5
TGTGCCAGCAGCTTGGAACAACCCCTGCCTGGAAACACCATATATTTT
CASSLEQPLPGNTIYF
>TRBD2|few|TRBJ2-3|TRBV5-1
TGCGCCAGCAGCCCCCGGACTAGCGGGAGTTCAGATACGCAGTATTTT
CASSPRTSGSSDTQYF
>NA|few|TRBJ1-1|TRBV6-5
TGTGCCAGCAGTAGCAGGGGGAACACTGAAGCTTTCTTT
CASSSRGNTEAFF
>TRBD1|NA|TRBJ1-4|TRBV2
TGTGCCAGCAGTGTTCCAGGGGGCATTGAAAAACTGTTTTTT
CASSVPGGIEKLFF
>NA|NA|TRBJ2-7|TRBV18
TGTGCCAGCTCACCGGGAGTCTACGAGCAGTACTTC
CASSPGVYEQYF
>TRBD2|once|TRBJ2-1|TRBV9
TGTGCCAGCAGCGTAGTGGGGGGACTAGCGGGAGACAATGAGCAGTTCTTC
CASSVVGGLAGDNEQFF
>NA|NA|TRBJ1-3|TRBV7-2
TGTGCCAGCAGCTTAAGGACGGGGGGGAAACTCTCTGGAAACACCATATATTTT
CASSLRTGGKLSGNTIYF
>NA|once|TRBJ1-1|TRBV15
TGTGCCACCAGCAGAGATGGCCGGACACGGAACACTGAAGCTTTCTTT
CATSRDGRTRNTEAFF
>NA|NA|TRBJ1-2|TRBV9
TGTGCCAGCAGCGTAGGGAACGGCGTAATGAGGGGCTACACCTTC
CASSVGNGVMRGYTF
>NA|NA|TRBJ1-1|TRBV5-5
TGTGCCAGCAGCTTTACAGGAATGAACACTGAAGCTTTCTTT
CASSFTGMNTEAFF
>NA|NA|TRBJ1-4|TRBV2
TGTGCCAGCAGGGGTGGGGGCACTAATGAAAAACTGTTTTTT
CASRGGGTNEKLFF
>NA|NA|TRBJ1-2|TRBV9
TGTGCCAGCAGCGTAACCGAGGGGGTAGGGTATGGCTACACCTTC
CASSVTEGVGYGYTF
>TRBD1|NA|TRBJ2-7|TRBV7-9
TGTGCCAGCAGCTTAGCGCTGGCGGGACAGGGGGCAACTACCTACGAGCAGTACTTC
CASSLALAGQGATTYEQYF
>TRBD1|few|TRBJ1-2|TRBV10-3
TGTGCCATCAGTGGGACAGGGGGAGCTAACTATGGCTACACCTTC
CAISGTGGANYGYTF
>NA|NA|TRBJ2-1|TRBV7-6
TGTGCCAGCAGCTTAGCGAACAGACTACCGTACAATGAGCAGTTCTTC
CASSLANRLPYNEQFF
>NA|NA|TRBJ2-7|TRBV5-4
TGTGCCAGCAGCTTCCACTCCTACGAGCAGTACTTC
CASSFHSYEQYF
>NA|NA|TRBJ1-5|TRBV30
TGTGCCTGGAGTCCGGCCACGGGGCCCCAGCATTTT
CAWSPATGPQHF
>NA|NA|TRBJ1-4|TRBV7-9
TGTGCCAGCAGCTACACGGTGGGGGCTAAGGGGTCTAATGAAAAACTGTTTTTT
CASSYTVGAKGSNEKLFF
>NA|NA|TRBJ2-5|TRBV6-5
TGTGCCAGCAGTTACTCGAGGGGGTACGAGACCCAGTACTTC
CASSYSRGYETQYF
>NA|NA|TRBJ2-7|TRBV9
TGTGCCAGCAGTAGGGGGGCGGGGGCCCTCTCCTACGAGCAGTACTTC
CASSRGAGALSYEQYF
>TRBD1|once|TRBJ1-6|TRBV9
TGTGCCAGCAGCGCCGGTGACAGGGTGAGGAATTCACCCCTCCACTTT
CASSAGDRVRNSPLHF
>NA|NA|TRBJ2-2|TRBV19
TGTGCCAGTAGATGGACAGAGAACACCGGGGAGCTGTTTTTT
CASRWTENTGELFF
>TRBD1|NA|TRBJ1-5|TRBV2
TGTGCCAGCGGACGACAGGGCCAAAGAGGGAATCAGCCCCAGCATTTT
CASGRQGQRGNQPQHF
>NA|NA|TRBJ1-1|TRBV18
TGTGCCAGCTCATTACAGGGATTCGGCACTGAAGCTTTCTTT
CASSLQGFGTEAFF
>TRBD1|once|TRBJ1-1|TRBV19
TGTGCCAGTAGTGGACAGACAGGGGTCATACCAAACACTGAAGCTTTCTTT
CASSGQTGVIPNTEAFF
>NA|NA|TRBJ1-2|TRBV5-1
TGCGCCAGCAGCTTGGGTGGGGGCTCTAACTATGGCTACACCTTC
CASSLGGGSNYGYTF